These T cell receptor beta chains were read from a single sample in a study of T cell responses to AZD1222 COVID-19 vaccine. TCRdb keeps only in-frame clones here, not all; method: immunoSEQ multiplex PCR. Here the sample spans 110,000 to 150,000 clones, 80% to 90% being singletons. Sample: peripheral blood, taken on day 0 of AZD1222 vaccination. The source is an adult in good health. Both conserved end residues are part of each CDR3. D genes are given only for firm matches. Part of the rows lack a size; the others show once, few, many or a class for expanded clones.

j_call: TRBJ1-2
v_call: TRBV3-1/TRBV3-2
d_call: TRBD1
clone_size: few
cdr3_nt: TGTGCCAGCAGCCTCCGTCCCGGGACAGCCGTAACTAACTATGGCTACACCTTC
cdr3_aa: CASSLRPGTAVTNYGYTF

j_call: TRBJ2-7
v_call: TRBV11-2
d_call: -
clone_size: -
cdr3_nt: TGTGCCAGCAGCTTAGATCTATACTTGATTTCCTACGAGCAGTACTTC
cdr3_aa: CASSLDLYLISYEQYF

j_call: TRBJ2-7
v_call: TRBV25-1
d_call: TRBD1
clone_size: -
cdr3_nt: TGTGCCAGCAGTGGGGACAGGGGAAAACTAGGGCAGTACTTC
cdr3_aa: CASSGDRGKLGQYF

j_call: TRBJ2-3
v_call: TRBV7-2
d_call: -
clone_size: -
cdr3_nt: TGTGCCAGCAGCGAGCTAGTGTCAGATACGCAGTATTTT
cdr3_aa: CASSELVSDTQYF

j_call: TRBJ2-7
v_call: TRBV11-1
d_call: -
clone_size: -
cdr3_nt: TGTGCCAGCGCCGTATCCCGGGGCAGCTCCTACGAGCAGTACTTC
cdr3_aa: CASAVSRGSSYEQYF

j_call: TRBJ1-1
v_call: TRBV19
d_call: -
clone_size: -
cdr3_nt: TGTGCCAGCCATGGGACCTTGAACACTGAAGCTTTCTTT
cdr3_aa: CASHGTLNTEAFF

j_call: TRBJ2-5
v_call: TRBV29-1
d_call: TRBD1
clone_size: -
cdr3_nt: TGCAGCGTTGAAAGGGACAGGGTTCGGCAAGAGACCCAGTACTTC
cdr3_aa: CSVERDRVRQETQYF

j_call: TRBJ2-7
v_call: TRBV4-1
d_call: TRBD2
clone_size: -
cdr3_nt: TGCGCCAGCAGCCCTCGACTAGCGGGGGGCGCTTCGTCCTACGAGCAGTACTTC
cdr3_aa: CASSPRLAGGASSYEQYF

j_call: TRBJ1-3
v_call: TRBV9
d_call: -
clone_size: -
cdr3_nt: TGTGCCAGCAGCGTAGCCGGGACCTTCTCTGGAAACACCATATATTTT
cdr3_aa: CASSVAGTFSGNTIYF

j_call: TRBJ2-7
v_call: TRBV9
d_call: -
clone_size: -
cdr3_nt: TGTGCCAGCAGCGAACAACCGGGACACTACTACGAGCAGTACTTC
cdr3_aa: CASSEQPGHYYEQYF

j_call: TRBJ1-2
v_call: TRBV6-5
d_call: -
clone_size: -
cdr3_nt: TGTGCCAGCAGCCTCACTTTGGGACGGGGAGACTTC
cdr3_aa: CASSLTLGRGDF

j_call: TRBJ1-1
v_call: TRBV28
d_call: -
clone_size: -
cdr3_nt: TGTGCCAGCAGTTTAGGAACCCCCATCACTGAAGCTTTCTTT
cdr3_aa: CASSLGTPITEAFF

j_call: TRBJ1-2
v_call: TRBV7-2
d_call: TRBD1
clone_size: -
cdr3_nt: TGTGCCAGCAGCCCCTCTCCCGACAGGGGGCATCGCTACACCTTC
cdr3_aa: CASSPSPDRGHRYTF

j_call: TRBJ2-1
v_call: TRBV27
d_call: -
clone_size: -
cdr3_nt: TGTGCCAGCAGTCCCAAGCGAGCCCTCTTTTGGAATGAGCAGTTCTTC
cdr3_aa: CASSPKRALFWNEQFF

j_call: TRBJ2-1
v_call: TRBV7-6
d_call: TRBD1
clone_size: -
cdr3_nt: TGTGCCAGCAGCCCGCCGAGGGGGCGGATGGCCTCCTACAATGAGCAGTTCTTC
cdr3_aa: CASSPPRGRMASYNEQFF

j_call: TRBJ1-1
v_call: TRBV30
d_call: -
clone_size: few
cdr3_nt: TGTGCCTGGAGTTACACTGAAGCTTTCTTT
cdr3_aa: CAWSYTEAFF

j_call: TRBJ2-1
v_call: TRBV4-1
d_call: TRBD2
clone_size: -
cdr3_nt: TGCGCCAGCAGCCAGCCCCTAGCGGACAATGAGCAGTTCTTC
cdr3_aa: CASSQPLADNEQFF

j_call: TRBJ1-1
v_call: TRBV11-2
d_call: TRBD1
clone_size: -
cdr3_nt: TGTGCCAGCAGCTTAAATAGGGGGCTCACTGAAGCTTTCTTT
cdr3_aa: CASSLNRGLTEAFF

j_call: TRBJ1-4
v_call: TRBV2
d_call: TRBD1
clone_size: -
cdr3_nt: TGTGCCAGCAGGTCCCAGGGACAGGGGAATGAAAAACTGTTTTTT
cdr3_aa: CASRSQGQGNEKLFF

j_call: TRBJ1-2
v_call: TRBV19
d_call: -
clone_size: -
cdr3_nt: TGTGCCAGTAGTACCACCCACAGGACGACCACCGGCTACACCTTC
cdr3_aa: CASSTTHRTTTGYTF

j_call: TRBJ1-6
v_call: TRBV3-1/TRBV3-2
d_call: -
clone_size: -
cdr3_nt: TGTGCCAGCAGCCGGAAGTCACCCCTCCACTTT
cdr3_aa: CASSRKSPLHF

j_call: TRBJ1-5
v_call: TRBV6-5
d_call: -
clone_size: few
cdr3_nt: TGTGCCAGCAGGGTGGCAGGAATTAATCAGCCCCAGCATTTT
cdr3_aa: CASRVAGINQPQHF

j_call: TRBJ1-6
v_call: TRBV28
d_call: -
clone_size: once
cdr3_nt: TGTGCCAGCAGTTTTAGGGGGTATTCACCCCTCCACTTT
cdr3_aa: CASSFRGYSPLHF

j_call: TRBJ1-4
v_call: TRBV6-6
d_call: -
clone_size: -
cdr3_nt: TGTGCCAGCAGTTACTTGGCGGCTACAACTAATGAAAAACTGTTTTTT
cdr3_aa: CASSYLAATTNEKLFF

j_call: TRBJ2-7
v_call: TRBV4-1
d_call: -
clone_size: -
cdr3_nt: TGCGCCAGCAGCCCCCCTTTGCGGGGGCCATACGAGCAGTACTTC
cdr3_aa: CASSPPLRGPYEQYF

j_call: TRBJ1-1
v_call: TRBV11-2
d_call: -
clone_size: -
cdr3_nt: TGTGCCAGCAGCTTAGGTCACTGGGGTGATAGGGACACTGAAGCTTTCTTT
cdr3_aa: CASSLGHWGDRDTEAFF

j_call: TRBJ1-2
v_call: TRBV5-1
d_call: TRBD1
clone_size: -
cdr3_nt: TGCGCCAGCAGGCCTGGACAGGGGGCAGAATATGGCTACACCTTC
cdr3_aa: CASRPGQGAEYGYTF

j_call: TRBJ1-1
v_call: TRBV7-2
d_call: -
clone_size: -
cdr3_nt: TGTGCCAGCAGCCCCGCCGGACCCGACAGCGCGAAAAACACTGAAGCTTTCTTT
cdr3_aa: CASSPAGPDSAKNTEAFF

j_call: TRBJ2-7
v_call: TRBV19
d_call: -
clone_size: -
cdr3_nt: TGTGCCAGTAGTCGCTGGGGCCGTTACGAGCAGTACTTC
cdr3_aa: CASSRWGRYEQYF

j_call: TRBJ2-7
v_call: TRBV5-6
d_call: TRBD1
clone_size: -
cdr3_nt: TGTGCCAGCAGCTGGCCGGGACAGGGGTCCTACGAGCAGTACTTC
cdr3_aa: CASSWPGQGSYEQYF

j_call: TRBJ1-1
v_call: TRBV6-4
d_call: -
clone_size: -
cdr3_nt: TGTGCCAGCAGAGCCACGACAGTCGCCTTGAAAGCTTTCTTT
cdr3_aa: CASRATTVALKAFF

j_call: TRBJ1-1
v_call: TRBV23-1
d_call: -
clone_size: -
cdr3_nt: TGCGCCAGCAGCCGGGACACTGAAGCTTTCTTT
cdr3_aa: CASSRDTEAFF

j_call: TRBJ2-2
v_call: TRBV4-2
d_call: TRBD2
clone_size: -
cdr3_nt: TGTGCCAGCAGCCTTCCCCCCGGGGATAGCGGGGGGCCTCCCGGGGAGCTGTTTTTT
cdr3_aa: CASSLPPGDSGGPPGELFF

j_call: TRBJ2-7
v_call: TRBV18
d_call: -
clone_size: -
cdr3_nt: TGTGCCAGCTCACCACCGGGACGGACCTCCTACGAGCAGTACTTC
cdr3_aa: CASSPPGRTSYEQYF

j_call: TRBJ2-2
v_call: TRBV12-3/TRBV12-4
d_call: -
clone_size: -
cdr3_nt: TGTGCCAGCAGTTTAAATAGGGAGCTGTTTTTT
cdr3_aa: CASSLNRELFF

j_call: TRBJ2-3
v_call: TRBV19
d_call: -
clone_size: -
cdr3_nt: TGTGCCAGTAGCCCGCCGGGGACACGTAGCACAGATACGCAGTATTTT
cdr3_aa: CASSPPGTRSTDTQYF

j_call: TRBJ2-2
v_call: TRBV11-3
d_call: -
clone_size: -
cdr3_nt: TGTGCCAGCAGCGGGCGAACTAGCTCCCCTGAGCTGTTTTTT
cdr3_aa: CASSGRTSSPELFF

j_call: TRBJ2-6
v_call: TRBV2
d_call: -
clone_size: -
cdr3_nt: TGTGCCAGCAGTTATTCCAGGGGAACCTACTCTGGGGCCAACGTCCTGACTTTC
cdr3_aa: CASSYSRGTYSGANVLTF

j_call: TRBJ2-3
v_call: TRBV11-2
d_call: TRBD2
clone_size: -
cdr3_nt: TGTGCCAGCAGCTGGGACTATCAGACAGATACGCAGTATTTT
cdr3_aa: CASSWDYQTDTQYF

j_call: TRBJ1-5
v_call: TRBV6-5
d_call: -
clone_size: -
cdr3_nt: TGTGCCAGCAGTCTTGACCGCAATCAGCCCCAGCATTTT
cdr3_aa: CASSLDRNQPQHF

j_call: TRBJ2-1
v_call: TRBV18
d_call: TRBD2
clone_size: -
cdr3_nt: TGTGCCAGCTCACCGGGGCTAGCGGGAGTAGGGAACAATGAGCAGTTCTTC
cdr3_aa: CASSPGLAGVGNNEQFF

j_call: TRBJ2-1
v_call: TRBV18
d_call: -
clone_size: once
cdr3_nt: TGTGCCAGCTCACCCCCCAACAGCAGGCCGGTGGGTAACAATGAGCAGTTCTTC
cdr3_aa: CASSPPNSRPVGNNEQFF

j_call: TRBJ1-3
v_call: TRBV6-5
d_call: -
clone_size: -
cdr3_nt: TGTGCCAGCGGGACTGTTAGGCACACCATATATTTT
cdr3_aa: CASGTVRHTIYF

j_call: TRBJ1-3
v_call: TRBV5-1
d_call: TRBD1
clone_size: -
cdr3_nt: TGCGCCAGCAGCTCCACAGGGGGATCTTCTGGAAACACCATATATTTT
cdr3_aa: CASSSTGGSSGNTIYF

j_call: TRBJ1-1
v_call: TRBV5-4
d_call: -
clone_size: -
cdr3_nt: TGTGCCAGCAGCTTGTCGGCGTCTGAAGCTTTCTTT
cdr3_aa: CASSLSASEAFF

j_call: TRBJ2-1
v_call: TRBV28
d_call: -
clone_size: -
cdr3_nt: TGTGCCAGCAGTTTATCCGGGGGTAACAATGAGCAGTTCTTC
cdr3_aa: CASSLSGGNNEQFF

j_call: TRBJ2-3
v_call: TRBV10-3
d_call: TRBD2
clone_size: -
cdr3_nt: TGTGCCATCAGTGAAACCAAAAGACTAGCGGGGACAGATACGCAGTATTTT
cdr3_aa: CAISETKRLAGTDTQYF

j_call: TRBJ2-3
v_call: TRBV30
d_call: TRBD1
clone_size: -
cdr3_nt: TGTGCCTGGAGTCGGCGGACAGGGGGCACAGATACGCAGTATTTT
cdr3_aa: CAWSRRTGGTDTQYF

j_call: TRBJ2-7
v_call: TRBV18
d_call: -
clone_size: -
cdr3_nt: TGTGCCAGCTCACCACCCAGCGGAGCTTACGAGCAGTACTTC
cdr3_aa: CASSPPSGAYEQYF

j_call: TRBJ2-6
v_call: TRBV19
d_call: TRBD1
clone_size: -
cdr3_nt: TGTGCCAGTAGTTCGGGACAGTTTAACTCTGGGGCCAACGTCCTGACTTTC
cdr3_aa: CASSSGQFNSGANVLTF

j_call: TRBJ1-1
v_call: TRBV6-5
d_call: -
clone_size: -
cdr3_nt: TGTGCCAGCCAATTTGGGATCATGAACACTGAAGCTTTCTTT
cdr3_aa: CASQFGIMNTEAFF

j_call: TRBJ1-6
v_call: TRBV2
d_call: TRBD1
clone_size: -
cdr3_nt: TGTGCCAGCAGTTGGGGACAGATTAATTCACCCCTCCACTTT
cdr3_aa: CASSWGQINSPLHF

j_call: TRBJ1-1
v_call: TRBV6-4
d_call: -
clone_size: -
cdr3_nt: TGTGCCAGGGAGACCGGGACTGGGATTTCGAACACTGAAGCTTTCTTT
cdr3_aa: CARETGTGISNTEAFF

j_call: TRBJ1-1
v_call: TRBV5-4
d_call: -
clone_size: -
cdr3_nt: TGTGCCAGCAGCTTGGACGGTCATTTTGACGGGTACACTGAAGCTTTCTTT
cdr3_aa: CASSLDGHFDGYTEAFF

j_call: TRBJ2-7
v_call: TRBV30
d_call: -
clone_size: -
cdr3_nt: TGTGCCTGGAGTGTACCAAGGGAACCGTACGAGCAGTACTTC
cdr3_aa: CAWSVPREPYEQYF

j_call: TRBJ1-1
v_call: TRBV28
d_call: -
clone_size: -
cdr3_nt: TGTGCCAGCAGGACAGAAACGGCGACTGAAGCTTTCTTT
cdr3_aa: CASRTETATEAFF

j_call: TRBJ1-5
v_call: TRBV30
d_call: TRBD1
clone_size: -
cdr3_nt: TGCGCCTGGGGACAGGGCAATCAGCCCCAGCATTTT
cdr3_aa: CAWGQGNQPQHF